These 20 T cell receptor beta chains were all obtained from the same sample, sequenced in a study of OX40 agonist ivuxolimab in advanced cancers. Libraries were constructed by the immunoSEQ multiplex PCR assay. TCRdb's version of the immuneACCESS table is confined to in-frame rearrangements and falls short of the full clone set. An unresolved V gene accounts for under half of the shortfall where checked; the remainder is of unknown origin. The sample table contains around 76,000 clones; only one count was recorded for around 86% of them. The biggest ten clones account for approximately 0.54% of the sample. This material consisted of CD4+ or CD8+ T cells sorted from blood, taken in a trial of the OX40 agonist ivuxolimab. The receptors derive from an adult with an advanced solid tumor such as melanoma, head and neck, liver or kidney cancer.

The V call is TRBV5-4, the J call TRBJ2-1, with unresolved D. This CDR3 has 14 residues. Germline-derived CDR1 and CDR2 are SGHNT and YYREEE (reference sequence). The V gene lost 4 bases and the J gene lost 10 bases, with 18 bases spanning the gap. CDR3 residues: CASSATPTGNEQFF. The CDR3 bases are TGTGCCAGCAGCGCCACCCCCACTGGAAACGAGCAGTTCTTC.

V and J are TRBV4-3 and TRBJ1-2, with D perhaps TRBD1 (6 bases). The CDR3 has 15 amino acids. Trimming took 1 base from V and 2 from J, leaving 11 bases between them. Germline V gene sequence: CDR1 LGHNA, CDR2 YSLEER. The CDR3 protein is CASSQGLDRNYGYTF. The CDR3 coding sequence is TGCGCCAGCAGCCAAGGACTCGACAGGAACTATGGCTACACCTTC.

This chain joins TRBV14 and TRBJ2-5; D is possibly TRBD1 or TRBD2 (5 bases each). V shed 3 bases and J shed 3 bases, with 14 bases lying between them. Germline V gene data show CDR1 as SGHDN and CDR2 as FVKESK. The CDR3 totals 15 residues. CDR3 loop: CASSHFGAVEETQYF. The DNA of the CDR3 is TGTGCCAGCAGCCATTTCGGGGCAGTGGAAGAGACCCAGTACTTC.

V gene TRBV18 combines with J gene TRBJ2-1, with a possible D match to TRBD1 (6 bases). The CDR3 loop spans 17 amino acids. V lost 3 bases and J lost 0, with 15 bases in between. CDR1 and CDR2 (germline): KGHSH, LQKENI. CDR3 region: CASSPPRQASSYNEQFF. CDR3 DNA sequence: TGTGCCAGCTCACCCCCACGACAGGCCTCCTCCTACAATGAGCAGTTCTTC.

As DNA, the CDR3 is TGTGCCAGCAGCCAAGCCCCGGGGGCAAATCATGGCTACACCTTC. Translating it yields CASSQAPGANHGYTF. This chain uses TRBV4-2 with TRBJ1-2; D may be TRBD1 (6 bases). V was pared by 1 base and J by 6 bases, with 15 bases between. Per germline, CDR1 LGHNA and CDR2 YNFKEQ. The CDR3 sequence is 15 residues long.

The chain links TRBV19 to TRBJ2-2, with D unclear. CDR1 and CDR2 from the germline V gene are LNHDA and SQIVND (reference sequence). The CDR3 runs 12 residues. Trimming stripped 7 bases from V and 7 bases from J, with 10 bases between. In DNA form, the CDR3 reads TGTGCCAGTACCAGTAGGAACGGGGAGCTGTTTTTT. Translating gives CASTSRNGELFF.

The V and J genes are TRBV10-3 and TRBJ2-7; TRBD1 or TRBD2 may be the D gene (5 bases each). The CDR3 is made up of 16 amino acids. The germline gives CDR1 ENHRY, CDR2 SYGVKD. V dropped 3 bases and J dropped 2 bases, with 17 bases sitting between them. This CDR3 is CAISDVVGDRPYEQYF. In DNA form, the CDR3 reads TGTGCCATCAGTGACGTAGTAGGGGACCGACCCTACGAGCAGTACTTC.

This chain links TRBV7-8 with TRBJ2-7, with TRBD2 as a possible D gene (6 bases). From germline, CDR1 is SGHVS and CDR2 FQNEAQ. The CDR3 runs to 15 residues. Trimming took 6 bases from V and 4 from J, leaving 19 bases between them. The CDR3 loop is CASRLSVRERYEQYF. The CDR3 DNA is TGTGCCAGCAGACTCTCGGTCCGGGAGAGGTACGAGCAGTACTTC.

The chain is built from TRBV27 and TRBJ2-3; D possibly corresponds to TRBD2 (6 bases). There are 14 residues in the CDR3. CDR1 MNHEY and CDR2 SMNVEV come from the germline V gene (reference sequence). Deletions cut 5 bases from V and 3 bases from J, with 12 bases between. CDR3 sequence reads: CASSQSGLTDTQYF. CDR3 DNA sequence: TGTGCCAGCAGTCAGAGCGGGTTGACAGATACGCAGTATTTT.

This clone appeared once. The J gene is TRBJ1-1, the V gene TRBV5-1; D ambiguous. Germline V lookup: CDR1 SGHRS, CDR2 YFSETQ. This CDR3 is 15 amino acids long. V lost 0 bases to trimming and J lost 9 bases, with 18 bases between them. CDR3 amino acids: CASSLAIRDERKAFF. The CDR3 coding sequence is TGCGCCAGCAGCTTGGCCATAAGGGATGAGAGAAAAGCTTTCTTT. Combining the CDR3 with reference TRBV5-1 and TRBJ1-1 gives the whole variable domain KAGVTQTPRYLIKTRGQQVTLSCSPISGHRSVSWYQQTPGQGLQFLFEYFSETQRNKGNFPGRFSGRQFSNSRSEMNVSTLELGDSALYLCASSLAIRDERKAFFGQGTRLTVV.

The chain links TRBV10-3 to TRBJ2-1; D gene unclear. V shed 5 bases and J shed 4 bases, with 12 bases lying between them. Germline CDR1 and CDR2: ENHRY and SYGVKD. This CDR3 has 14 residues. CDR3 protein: CAISPYGDYNEQFF. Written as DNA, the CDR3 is TGTGCCATCAGTCCTTACGGAGATTACAATGAGCAGTTCTTC.

The CDR3 nucleotides read TGTGCCTGGAGACTGACAGGCTATGGCTACACCTTC. This gives the protein CAWRLTGYGYTF. V gene TRBV30 combines with J gene TRBJ1-2; D possibly corresponds to TRBD1 (6 bases). Trimming removed 3 bases from V and 4 bases from J, with 9 bases in between. This CDR3 has 12 residues. Per the germline V gene, CDR1 is GTSNPN and CDR2 is SVGIG (reference sequence). The variable domain in full, completed from reference TRBV30 and TRBJ1-2, reads SQTIHQWPATLVQPVGSPLSLECTVEGTSNPNLYWYRQAAGRGLQLLFYSVGIGQISSEVPQNLSASRPQDRQFILSSKKLLLSDSGFYLCAWRLTGYGYTFGSGTRLTVV.

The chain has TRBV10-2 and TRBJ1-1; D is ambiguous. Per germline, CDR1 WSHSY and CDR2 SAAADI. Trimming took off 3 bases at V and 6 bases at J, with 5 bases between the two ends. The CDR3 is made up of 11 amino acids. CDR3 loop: CASSDAAEAFF. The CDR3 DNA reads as TGCGCCAGCAGTGATGCTGCTGAAGCTTTCTTT.

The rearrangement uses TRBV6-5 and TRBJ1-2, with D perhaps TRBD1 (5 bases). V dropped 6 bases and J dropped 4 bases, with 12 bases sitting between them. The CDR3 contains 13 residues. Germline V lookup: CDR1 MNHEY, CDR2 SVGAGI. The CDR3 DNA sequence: TGTGCCAGCAGCGCCGGGACTCCCTATGGCTACACCTTC. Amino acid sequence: CASSAGTPYGYTF.

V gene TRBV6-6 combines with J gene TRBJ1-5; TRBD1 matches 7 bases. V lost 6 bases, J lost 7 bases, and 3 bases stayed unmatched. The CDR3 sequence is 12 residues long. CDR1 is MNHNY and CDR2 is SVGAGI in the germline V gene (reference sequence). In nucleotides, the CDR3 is TGTGCCAGCAGCCCAGGGGGGCAGCCCCAGCATTTT. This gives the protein CASSPGGQPQHF.

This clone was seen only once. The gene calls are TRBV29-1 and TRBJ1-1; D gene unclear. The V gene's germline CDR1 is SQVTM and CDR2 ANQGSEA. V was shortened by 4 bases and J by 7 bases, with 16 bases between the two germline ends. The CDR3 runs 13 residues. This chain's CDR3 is CSVVRWPADEAFF. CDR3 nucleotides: TGCAGCGTTGTTAGGTGGCCCGCAGATGAAGCTTTCTTT.

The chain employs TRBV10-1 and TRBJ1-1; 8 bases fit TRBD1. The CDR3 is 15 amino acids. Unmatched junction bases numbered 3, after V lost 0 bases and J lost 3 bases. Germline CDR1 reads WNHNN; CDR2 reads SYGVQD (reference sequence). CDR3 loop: CASSESPGGYTEAFF. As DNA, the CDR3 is TGCGCCAGCAGTGAGTCCCCAGGGGGCTACACTGAAGCTTTCTTT.

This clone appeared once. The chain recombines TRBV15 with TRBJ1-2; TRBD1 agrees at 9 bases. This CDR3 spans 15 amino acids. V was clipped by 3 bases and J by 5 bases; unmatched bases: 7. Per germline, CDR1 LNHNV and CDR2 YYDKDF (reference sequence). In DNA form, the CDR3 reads TGTGCCACCAGCAGCCACCCGGGACAGGGATATGGCTACACCTTC. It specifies CATSSHPGQGYGYTF. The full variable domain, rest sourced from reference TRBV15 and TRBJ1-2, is DAMVIQNPRYQVTQFGKPVTLSCSQTLNHNVMYWYQQKSSQAPKLLFHYYDKDFNNEADTPDNFQSRRPNTSFCFLDIRSPGLGDTAMYLCATSSHPGQGYGYTFGSGTRLTVV.

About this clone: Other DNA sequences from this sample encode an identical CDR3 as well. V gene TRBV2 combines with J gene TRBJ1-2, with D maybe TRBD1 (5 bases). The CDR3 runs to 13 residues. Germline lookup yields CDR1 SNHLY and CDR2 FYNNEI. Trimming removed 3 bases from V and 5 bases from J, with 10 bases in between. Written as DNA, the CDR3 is TGTGCCAGCAGTGACCGGGGCACATATGGCTACACCTTC. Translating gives CASSDRGTYGYTF. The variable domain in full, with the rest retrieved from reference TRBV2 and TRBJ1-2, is EPEVTQTPSHQVTQMGQEVILRCVPISNHLYFYWYRQILGQKVEFLVSFYNNEISEKSEIFDDQFSVERPDGSNFTLKIRSTKLEDSAMYFCASSDRGTYGYTFGSGTRLTVV.

The CDR3 region has the DNA TGCGCCAGCAGCTTGGAGGCGGCAAACACCATATATTTT. Translated, it gives CASSLEAANTIYF. The V gene is TRBV5-1, the J gene TRBJ1-3; D unclear. CDR1 and CDR2 (germline): SGHRS, YFSETQ. This CDR3 region has 13 residues. V gave up 0 bases and J gave up 6 bases, with 7 bases separating them.